This T cell receptor (beta chain) was documented in a study of T cells in placental villitis. As for the study more broadly: The study tested an allograft-versus-infection hypothesis by comparing placental TCR-beta repertoires in villitis of unknown etiology, unaffected controls matched for gestational age, and infectious villitis. Overall results and qualifications from the work: With bulk tissue sequencing, helper, regulatory or cytotoxic T cells could not be distinguished, nor could maternal versus fetal T cells, and gamma-delta receptors were excluded. CMV-specific clone frequencies were higher in infectious CMV cases than in villitis of unknown etiology (roughly 0.012 vs 0.00096), which did not differ from controls. Because the paraffin blocks included small amounts of decidua, some of the captured T cells, particularly in controls, may have been decidual rather than villous infiltrates.

The five infectious villitis placentae, four with confirmed cytomegalovirus and one with Toxoplasma gondii, were included without being matched to the other groups. The mothers in the infectious villitis group were younger, carried smaller fetuses, and either delivered preterm or experienced intrauterine demise in two cases. Placentae were collected after delivery and examined grossly and histologically before archival tissue was selected. Five 10-micron scrolls were cut from each FFPE block, and DNA was then isolated using the AllPrep DNA/RNA FFPE Tissue kit. NanoDrop was used to check DNA concentration and purity, and a Bioanalyzer was used to assess RNA quality. As for this clone: The target of this receptor is not known. No much larger clone exists at a distance of one base, and base qualities are not known.

Amplification of TCR-beta CDR3 regions from genomic DNA was performed with the immunoSEQ v4 bias-controlled multiplex PCR assay, which was run blinded to group allocation. To estimate the quantities of nucleated cells and T cells in each sample, reference gene primers were added alongside the TCR-beta primers. Sequencing of the libraries was performed on an Illumina MiSeq with a 100-cycle paired-end protocol. The study's processing was this. Diversity and richness were calculated in immunoSEQ Analyzer software, with richness determined by iChao1 and clonality derived from Pielou evenness and Shannon diversity (0-1, with higher values meaning less diverse). CDR3 amino acid sequences together with their V/J genes were searched in VDJdb for CMV, EBV and influenza A specificities using confidence 3 and substitution 2. The Morisita-Horn index was used to measure TCR-beta amino acid clonotype overlap among the villitis of unknown etiology, infectious villitis and control repertoires. The table comes from immuneACCESS by way of TCRdb, which keeps in-frame sequences with V and J called. Part of the clones is missing from these tables; in studies checked, under half for an unresolved V gene and the rest for unknown reasons. V and J calls and clone size are as listed in that table; D and trimming were resolved from the DNA. The sample has about 2,400 clones on record, roughly four fifths of them singletons. The ten largest account for around half of the sample.

This TCR was recovered from a human patient with infectious villitis; the placental T cells may come from both mother and fetus. The sequencing sample was made of placental tissue containing maternal and fetal cells.

The CDR3 amino acid sequence is: CASSLELAGATSYNEQFF. The DNA sequence follows: TGCGCCAGCAGCTTGGAACTAGCGGGGGCAACATCCTACAATGAGCAGTTCTTC. Here the chain combines TRBV5-1 and TRBJ2-1, and TRBD2 aligns with 11 junction nucleotides. Trimming accounts for 0 bases at V and 1 base at J, while the number of junction bases matched to no gene is 6. The cysteine opens and the phenylalanine closes a CDR3 of 18 amino acids. The read is trimmed to its CDR3 DNA, 54 bases read in frame from base 1. Based on the germline V gene, the CDR1 and CDR2 sequences are SGHRS and YFSETQ.